This T cell receptor beta chain was sequenced for a study of T-cell reconstitution after alpha-beta-depleted transplantation in children. CDR3 size: 15 residues. Germline assignment: CDR1 SGHTA and CDR2 FQGNSA. The V segment lost 1 base and the J segment 5 bases; nucleotides outside the gene matches: 4. During its preparation, the TCRbeta library received unique molecular identifiers. TCRdb used MiXCR to reprocess the PCR reads, holding one entry per CDR3 protein. The sample lists 500,000 or so distinct CDR3 sequences, approximately 32% occurring once. The sample was PBMCs from the stem cell graft donor, taken from the stem cell graft. The sequence was obtained from a human donor who donated a stem cell graft to a child with aplastic anemia. This sequence joins TRBV7-2 and TRBJ2-1, with 8 nucleotides matching TRBD1. The CDR3 nucleotides are TGTGCCAGCAGCTTAGTCGGACAGGGAAACAATGAGCAGTTCTTC. Its protein product is CASSLVGQGNNEQFF.